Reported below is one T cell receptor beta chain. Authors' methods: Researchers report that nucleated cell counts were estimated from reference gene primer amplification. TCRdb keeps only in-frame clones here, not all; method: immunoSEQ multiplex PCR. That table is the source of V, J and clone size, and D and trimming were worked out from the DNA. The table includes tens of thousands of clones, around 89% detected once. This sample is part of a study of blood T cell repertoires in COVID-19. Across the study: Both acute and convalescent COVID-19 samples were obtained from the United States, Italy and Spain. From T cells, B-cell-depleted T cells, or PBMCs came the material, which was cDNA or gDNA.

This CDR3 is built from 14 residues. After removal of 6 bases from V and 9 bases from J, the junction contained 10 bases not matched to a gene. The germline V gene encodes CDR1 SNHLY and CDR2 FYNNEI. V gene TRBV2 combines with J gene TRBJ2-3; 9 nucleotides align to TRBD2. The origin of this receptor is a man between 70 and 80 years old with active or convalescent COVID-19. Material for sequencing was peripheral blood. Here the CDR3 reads CASRPTSGTGTQYF. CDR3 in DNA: TGTGCCAGCAGACCGACTAGCGGTACAGGGACGCAGTATTTT.